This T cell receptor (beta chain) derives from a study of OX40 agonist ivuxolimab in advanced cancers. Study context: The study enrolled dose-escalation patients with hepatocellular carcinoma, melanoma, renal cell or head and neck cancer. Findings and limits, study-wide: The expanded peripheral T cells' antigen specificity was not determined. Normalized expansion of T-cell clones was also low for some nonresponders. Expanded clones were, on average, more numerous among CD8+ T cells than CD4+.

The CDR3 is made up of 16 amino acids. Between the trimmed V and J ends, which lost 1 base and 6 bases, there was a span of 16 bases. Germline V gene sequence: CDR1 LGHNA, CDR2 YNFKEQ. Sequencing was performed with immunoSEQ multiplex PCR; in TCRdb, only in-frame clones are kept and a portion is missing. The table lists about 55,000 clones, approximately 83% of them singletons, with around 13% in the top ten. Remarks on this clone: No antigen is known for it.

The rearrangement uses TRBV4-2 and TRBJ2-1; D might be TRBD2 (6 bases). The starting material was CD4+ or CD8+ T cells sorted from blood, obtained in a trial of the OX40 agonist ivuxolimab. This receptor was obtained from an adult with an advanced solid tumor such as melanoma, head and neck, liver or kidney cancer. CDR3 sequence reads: CASSQGRAGRGNEQFF. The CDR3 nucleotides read TGTGCCAGCAGCCAAGGTAGGGCCGGGCGGGGCAATGAGCAGTTCTTC.